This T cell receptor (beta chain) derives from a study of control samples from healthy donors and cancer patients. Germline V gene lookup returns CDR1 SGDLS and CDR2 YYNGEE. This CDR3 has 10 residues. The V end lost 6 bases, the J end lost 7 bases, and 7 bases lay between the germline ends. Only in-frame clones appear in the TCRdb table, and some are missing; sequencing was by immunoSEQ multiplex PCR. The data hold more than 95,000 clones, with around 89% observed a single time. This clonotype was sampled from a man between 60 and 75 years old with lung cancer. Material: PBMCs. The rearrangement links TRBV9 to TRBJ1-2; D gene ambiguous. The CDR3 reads CASTGSGYTF. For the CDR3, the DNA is TGTGCCAGCACCGGATCTGGCTACACCTTC.